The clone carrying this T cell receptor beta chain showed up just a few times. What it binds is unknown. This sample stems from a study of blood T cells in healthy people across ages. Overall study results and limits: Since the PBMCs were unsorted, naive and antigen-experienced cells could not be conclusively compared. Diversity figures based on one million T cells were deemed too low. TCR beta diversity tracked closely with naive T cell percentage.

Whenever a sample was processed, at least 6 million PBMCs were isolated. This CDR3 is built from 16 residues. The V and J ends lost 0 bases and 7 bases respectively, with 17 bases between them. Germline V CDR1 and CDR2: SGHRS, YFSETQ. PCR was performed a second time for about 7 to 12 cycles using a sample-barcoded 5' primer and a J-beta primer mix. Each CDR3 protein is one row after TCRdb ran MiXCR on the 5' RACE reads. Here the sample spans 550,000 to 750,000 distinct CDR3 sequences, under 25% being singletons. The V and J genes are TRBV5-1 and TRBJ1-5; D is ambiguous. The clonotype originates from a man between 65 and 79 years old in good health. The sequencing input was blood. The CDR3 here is CASSLGPIGVQQPQHF. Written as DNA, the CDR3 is TGCGCCAGCAGCTTGGGCCCCATCGGGGTACAACAGCCCCAGCATTTT. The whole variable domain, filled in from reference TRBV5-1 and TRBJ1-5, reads KAGVTQTPRYLIKTRGQQVTLSCSPISGHRSVSWYQQTPGQGLQFLFEYFSETQRNKGNFPGRFSGRQFSNSRSEMNVSTLELGDSALYLCASSLGPIGVQQPQHFGDGTRLSIL.